One sample yielded the 20 T cell receptor beta chains listed below, sequenced in a study of blood T cell repertoires in COVID-19. Here immunoSEQ multiplex PCR was the method, and the copy in TCRdb shows in-frame clones only, minus some. This table holds about 310,000 clones, nearly 90% found once. The sequenced sample was peripheral blood. Every receptor here comes from a woman aged 35 to 49 with COVID-19, enrolled during active disease.

This chain uses TRBV11-2 with TRBJ1-2, with 9 nucleotides matching TRBD1. V lost 1 base to trimming and J lost 7 bases; unmatched junction nucleotides: 1. CDR1 and CDR2 from the germline V gene are SGHAT and FQNNGV. CDR3 length: 13 amino acids. The CDR3 bases are TGTGCCAGCAGCTTAGGGACAGGGGTTGGCTACACCTTC. It encodes CASSLGTGVGYTF.

V usage is TRBV7-3 and J usage is TRBJ1-3; TRBD1 is a possible D gene (6 bases). Looked up from germline, CDR1 is SGHTA and CDR2 is FQGTGA. The CDR3 contains 14 residues. Trimming stripped 5 bases from V and 1 base from J, with 9 bases between. CDR3 amino acids: CASSTGTSGNTIYF. CDR3 bases: TGTGCCAGCAGCACAGGGACGTCTGGAAACACCATATATTTT.

The V call is TRBV7-3, the J call TRBJ2-2; TRBD1 matches at 7 bases. The CDR3 length is 13 residues. Germline CDR1 reads SGHTA; CDR2 reads FQGTGA. Unmatched junction bases numbered 3, after V lost 5 bases and J lost 6 bases. CDR3 sequence reads: CASSKGGPGELFF. The CDR3 DNA follows: TGTGCCAGCAGCAAAGGGGGCCCCGGGGAGCTGTTTTTT.

This clone has just one count. The chain employs TRBV28 and TRBJ1-1, with TRBD1 matching over 7 bases. V lost 6 bases to trimming and J lost 5 bases; unmatched junction nucleotides: 9. The V gene's germline CDR1 is MDHEN and CDR2 SYDVKM. There are 14 residues in the CDR3. The CDR3 here is CASSETNRGTEAFF. CDR3 DNA sequence: TGTGCCAGCAGCGAAACCAACAGGGGTACTGAAGCTTTCTTT.

The chain has TRBV7-2 and TRBJ2-3, with D unresolved. The CDR3 is 18 residues long. Trimming cost V 3 bases and J 2 bases, with 21 bases left between them. Germline assignment: CDR1 SGHTA and CDR2 FQGNSA. The CDR3 spells CASSFDPFYSSNTDTQYF. CDR3 nucleotides: TGTGCCAGCAGCTTCGACCCGTTCTACAGTTCCAACACAGATACGCAGTATTTT. Full variable domain (missing parts from reference TRBV7-2 and TRBJ2-3): GAGVSQSPSNKVTEKGKDVELRCDPISGHTALYWYRQSLGQGLEFLIYFQGNSAPDKSGLPSDRFSAERTGGSVSTLTIQRTQQEDSAVYLCASSFDPFYSSNTDTQYFGPGTRLTVL.

The chain is built from TRBV11-1 and TRBJ2-3; the match to TRBD2 covers 10 bases. The CDR3 totals 16 residues. From germline, CDR1 is SGHAT and CDR2 FQDESV (reference sequence). The V and J ends lost 5 bases and 2 bases, in that order; junction bases with no gene match: 7. CDR3 sequence reads: CASSLPSGSFTDTQYF. The DNA of the CDR3 is TGTGCCAGCAGCCTACCTAGCGGGAGTTTCACAGATACGCAGTATTTT.

This clone was picked up one time. This chain joins TRBV18 and TRBJ1-2; 8 positions match TRBD1. The CDR3 consists of 14 residues. Looked up from germline, CDR1 is KGHSH and CDR2 is LQKENI. The ends lost 3 bases at V and 10 bases at J; junction bases unmatched: 10. CDR3 nucleotide sequence: TGTGCCAGCTCACCTAGCAGGGGGCTTAATTTCTACACCTTC. Its protein is CASSPSRGLNFYTF.

The CDR3 region has the DNA TGTGCCAGCAGGGGACAGGGGGCAGGGAACACTGAAGCTTTCTTT. Translating it yields CASRGQGAGNTEAFF. The V gene is TRBV6-5, the J gene TRBJ1-1; 12 nucleotides agree with TRBD1. The CDR3 extends over 15 amino acids. The J segment lost 1 base and the V segment lost 6 bases, leaving 3 bases of the junction unmatched. The germline CDR1 and CDR2 sequences are MNHEY and SVGAGI.

This chain uses TRBV4-1 with TRBJ1-3, with a tentative D call TRBD1 (6 bases). This CDR3 comprises 15 residues. Trimming pared 0 bases from V and 4 bases from J, leaving 10 bases between. Germline lookup yields CDR1 MGHRA and CDR2 YSYEKL. CDR3 sequence reads: CASSQEGQKGNTIYF. The CDR3 DNA reads TGCGCCAGCAGCCAAGAAGGACAGAAGGGAAACACCATATATTTT.

The J gene is TRBJ2-6, the V gene TRBV7-2; possible D gene TRBD2, 7 bases. The CDR3 covers 16 residues. Germline CDR1 is SGHTA and CDR2 is FQGNSA. V lost 5 bases to trimming and J lost 4 bases, with 15 bases between them. This chain's CDR3 is CASSQRGGTGANVLTF. CDR3 coding DNA: TGTGCCAGCAGCCAAAGGGGGGGGACCGGGGCCAACGTCCTGACTTTC.

The genes are TRBV11-2 and TRBJ1-3; D is perhaps TRBD1 (5 bases). The V gene lost 1 base and the J gene lost 5 bases, with 9 bases spanning the gap. The length of the CDR3 is 14 residues. Germline lookup yields CDR1 SGHAT and CDR2 FQNNGV. CDR3 loop: CASSLGAGRNTIYF. In DNA form, the CDR3 reads TGTGCCAGCAGCTTAGGTGCAGGGAGAAACACCATATATTTT.

The chain is built from TRBV10-3 and TRBJ1-2; tentatively, D is TRBD1 (6 bases). There are 14 residues in the CDR3. Germline CDR1 reads ENHRY; CDR2 reads SYGVKD. V was cut by 6 bases and J by 0 bases, with 11 bases left in between. CDR3 bases: TGTGCCATCAGGGACAGCTTTTCTAACTATGGCTACACCTTC. This translates into CAIRDSFSNYGYTF.

The genes are TRBV19 and TRBJ1-5, with D tentatively TRBD1 (5 bases). Germline V CDR1 and CDR2: LNHDA, SQIVND (reference sequence). Trimming stripped 6 bases from V and 0 bases from J, with 12 bases between. The CDR3 has 15 residues. This chain's CDR3 is CASSPTVNSNQPQHF. The CDR3 region has the DNA TGTGCCAGTAGCCCGACAGTGAATAGCAATCAGCCCCAGCATTTT.

This chain links TRBV2 with TRBJ2-1; TRBD1 aligns across 7 bases. The ends lost 5 bases at V and 0 bases at J; junction bases unmatched: 1. From germline, CDR1 is SNHLY and CDR2 FYNNEI. This CDR3 is 14 amino acids long. The CDR3 sequence is CASSRTGSYNEQFF. CDR3 DNA sequence: TGTGCCAGCAGTAGGACAGGCTCCTACAATGAGCAGTTCTTC.

The chain couples TRBV5-4 to TRBJ1-4; D is perhaps TRBD1 (6 bases). CDR3 length: 14 residues. V was trimmed by 2 bases and J by 4 bases, leaving 9 bases between them. Germline CDR1 is SGHNT and CDR2 is YYREEE (reference sequence). CDR3 sequence (DNA): TGTGCCAGCAGCTTACAGGGCGGTAATGAAAAACTGTTTTTT. The encoded protein is CASSLQGGNEKLFF.

The chain has TRBV19 and TRBJ1-1, with D unresolved. This CDR3 has 14 residues. Germline V CDR1 and CDR2: LNHDA, SQIVND (reference sequence). V lost 3 bases and J lost 5, with 13 bases in between. The DNA of the CDR3 is TGTGCCAGTAGTATCCAGGTGGGCTGGACTGAAGCTTTCTTT. It specifies CASSIQVGWTEAFF.

This chain links TRBV7-9 with TRBJ1-2; no definite D call. The V gene lost 1 base and the J gene lost 10 bases, with 7 bases spanning the gap. This CDR3 spans 11 amino acids. CDR1 is SEHNR, CDR2 FQNEAQ, per germline (reference sequence). CDR3 nucleotides: TGTGCCAGCAGCTTAGATAAAGCCTACACCTTC. Protein sequence: CASSLDKAYTF.

DNA of the CDR3: TGTGCCAGCAGCTCCAGCGGGGCGTACAATGAGCAGTTCTTC. As protein: CASSSSGAYNEQFF. This rearrangement joins TRBV7-2 to TRBJ2-1; 7 bases fit TRBD2. V shed 4 bases, J shed 4 bases, and the junction held 4 bases outside the gene matches. The CDR3 covers 14 residues. Germline-derived CDR1 and CDR2 are SGHTA and FQGNSA.

J is TRBJ2-7 and V is TRBV19; 7 bases are a match to TRBD1. Trimming cost V 5 bases and J 2 bases; bases outside gene matches: 6. Germline V gene data show CDR1 as LNHDA and CDR2 as SQIVND (reference sequence). CDR3 length: 14 amino acids. The CDR3 DNA sequence: TGTGCCAGTAGTGCGCAGACAGGGACCTACGAGCAGTACTTC. Translation gives CASSAQTGTYEQYF.

The DNA for the CDR3 is TGTGCCAGTAGTAGGGGGACTCCGAACAATGAGCAGTTCTTC. This translates into CASSRGTPNNEQFF. This chain links TRBV19 with TRBJ2-1; D might be TRBD2 (6 bases). CDR3 length: 14 residues. Germline V CDR1 and CDR2: LNHDA, SQIVND (reference sequence). Trimming shortened V by 4 bases and J by 5 bases, and 12 bases separated the two germline ends.